Following are 14 T cell receptor beta chains from one sample sequenced in a study of shared clonotypes between healthy human individuals. Profiling relied on immunoSEQ multiplex PCR, and the TCRdb table lists in-frame clones only, not all of them. Among some 2.1 million clones listed, roughly 96% were seen once. The sequenced sample consisted of naive CD4+ T cells sorted from blood. Noted subset: CD45RA+ positively selected. All receptors derive from a man aged 18 to 30 in good health.

As concerns this clone: Within the sample, other DNA sequences also encode this same CDR3. The rearrangement uses TRBV29-1 and TRBJ1-2, with 9 bases identical to TRBD1. The CDR3 is made up of 12 amino acids. The J segment lost 5 bases and the V segment lost 4 bases, leaving 2 bases of the junction unmatched. Germline V gene lookup returns CDR1 SQVTM and CDR2 ANQGSEA. The CDR3 spells CSVGGQGYGYTF. Written as DNA, the CDR3 is TGCAGCGTTGGGGGACAGGGTTATGGCTACACCTTC.

This rearrangement joins TRBV18 to TRBJ2-7; the match to TRBD1 covers 8 bases. Germline V gene sequence: CDR1 KGHSH, CDR2 LQKENI. This CDR3 contains 15 residues. V was pared by 4 bases and J by 4 bases, with 9 bases of the junction left unmatched. The CDR3 DNA follows: TGTGCCAGCTCACTCAGGACAGGGTCGGAATACGAGCAGTACTTC. It yields the protein CASSLRTGSEYEQYF.

The gene calls are TRBV5-1 and TRBJ2-2, with a weak D call TRBD1 (5 bases). The germline V and J ends were trimmed by 3 bases and 5 bases, with 8 bases remaining between them. CDR3 length equals 13 residues. Germline values: CDR1 SGHRS, CDR2 YFSETQ. DNA of the CDR3: TGCGCCAGCAGCTATCAGGGAACCGGGGAGCTGTTTTTT. This sequence encodes CASSYQGTGELFF. Full variable domain (rest looked up from reference TRBV5-1 and TRBJ2-2): KAGVTQTPRYLIKTRGQQVTLSCSPISGHRSVSWYQQTPGQGLQFLFEYFSETQRNKGNFPGRFSGRQFSNSRSEMNVSTLELGDSALYLCASSYQGTGELFFGEGSRLTVL.

The chain joins TRBV27 to TRBJ1-1, with D uncertain. This CDR3 has 13 amino acids. V was trimmed by 8 bases and J by 1 base, leaving 11 bases between them. CDR1 MNHEY and CDR2 SMNVEV come from the germline V gene (reference sequence). DNA of the CDR3: TGTGCCAGCCTAGGACGGAGGAACACTGAAGCTTTCTTT. It encodes CASLGRRNTEAFF.

The V gene is TRBV18, the J gene TRBJ1-6, with D unresolved. This CDR3 is 17 amino acids long. CDR1 is KGHSH and CDR2 is LQKENI in the germline V gene. V shed 2 bases and J shed 0 bases, with 11 bases lying between them. DNA of the CDR3: TGTGCCAGCTCACCAGTTCGGGGAGGCTCCTATAATTCACCCCTCCACTTT. Protein: CASSPVRGGSYNSPLHF.

The chain uses TRBV10-1 and TRBJ2-7; D may be TRBD1 or TRBD2 (7 bases each). With 6 bases removed from V and 4 bases from J, the gap between germline ends came to 13 bases. This CDR3 is built from 13 residues. Germline V gives CDR1 WNHNN, CDR2 SYGVQD (reference sequence). The CDR3 nucleotides are TGCGCCAGCAGCGCAGGGGGGGTTTACGAGCAGTACTTC. This codes for CASSAGGVYEQYF.

V is TRBV10-3 and J is TRBJ1-2, with 7 bases matching TRBD1. The CDR3 consists of 12 residues. Looked up from germline, CDR1 is ENHRY and CDR2 is SYGVKD. Germline trimming cut 4 bases from V and 4 bases from J; bases unmatched to any gene: 0. The CDR3: CAISGTGYGYTF. In DNA form, the CDR3 reads TGTGCCATCAGTGGGACAGGCTATGGCTACACCTTC.

On this clone itself: This same CDR3 is encoded by further DNA sequences in the sample. The gene calls are TRBV7-9 and TRBJ2-7, with TRBD1 matching 7 bases. This CDR3 spans 13 amino acids. Trimming at V came to 3 bases and at J to 3 bases, leaving 2 bases not matched to a gene. CDR1 and CDR2 from the germline V gene are SEHNR and FQNEAQ (reference sequence). In nucleotides, the CDR3 is TGTGCCAGCAGCTTTAGGACAGGCTACGAGCAGTACTTC. Its protein is CASSFRTGYEQYF.

Worth noting for this clone: This specimen includes other DNA sequences encoding the same CDR3. The rearrangement links TRBV29-1 to TRBJ2-5; no firm D call. Germline CDR1 and CDR2: SQVTM and ANQGSEA. This CDR3 is 10 amino acids long. V was pared by 4 bases and J by 5 bases, with 5 bases between. In nucleotides, the CDR3 is TGCAGCGTTGGTCCCGAGACCCAGTACTTC. Amino acids: CSVGPETQYF. Together with reference TRBV29-1 and TRBJ2-5, the CDR3 gives the full variable domain: SAVISQKPSRDICQRGTSLTIQCQVDSQVTMMFWYRQQPGQSLTLIATANQGSEATYESGFVIDKFPISRPNLTFSTLTVSNMSPEDSSIYLCSVGPETQYFGPGTRLLVL.

The table lists this clone with a count of one. The chain carries TRBV13 and TRBJ1-2; 9 positions agree with TRBD1. There are 15 residues in the CDR3. Trimming at V came to 5 bases and at J to 4 bases, leaving 8 bases not matched to a gene. The germline CDR1 and CDR2 sequences are PRHDT and FYEKMQ (reference sequence). CDR3 region: CASSETGGVFYGYTF. Here the CDR3 DNA reads TGTGCCAGCAGCGAAACAGGGGGCGTCTTCTATGGCTACACCTTC.

The V call is TRBV27, the J call TRBJ1-3; perhaps TRBD1 as D (6 bases). The CDR3 spans 13 residues. In germline, CDR1 is MNHEY, CDR2 SMNVEV (reference sequence). Trimming removed 6 bases from V and 4 bases from J, with 10 bases in between. CDR3 coding DNA: TGTGCCAGCAGCCAGGGGATCGGAAACACCATATATTTT. Translated: CASSQGIGNTIYF.

The rearrangement links TRBV30 to TRBJ1-2; D unclear. The V end lost 1 base, the J end lost 0 bases, and 9 bases lay between the germline ends. CDR1 and CDR2 (germline): GTSNPN, SVGIG (reference sequence). The CDR3 is made up of 14 amino acids. The DNA of the CDR3 is TGTGCCTGGAGTGAGGGCAACGCTAACTATGGCTACACCTTC. Residues: CAWSEGNANYGYTF.

The chain carries TRBV15 and TRBJ2-4; 7 bases agree with TRBD2. CDR3 length: 17 residues. V lost 1 base to trimming and J lost 8 bases; unmatched junction nucleotides: 14. Germline loops: CDR1 LNHNV, CDR2 YYDKDF (reference sequence). DNA of the CDR3: TGTGCCACCAGCAGAGGGAGAGGGCAGGGAGGGCTCTACATTCAGTACTTC. Amino acids: CATSRGRGQGGLYIQYF.

The chain couples TRBV4-3 to TRBJ2-4; D may match TRBD1 or TRBD2 (6 bases each). Germline lookup yields CDR1 LGHNA and CDR2 YSLEER. CDR3 length: 17 amino acids. V lost 3 bases and J lost 1, with 16 bases in between. Written as DNA, the CDR3 is TGCGCCAGCAGCCAGGGGGGCCTCGGGACGGCCAAAAACATTCAGTACTTC. Protein: CASSQGGLGTAKNIQYF.